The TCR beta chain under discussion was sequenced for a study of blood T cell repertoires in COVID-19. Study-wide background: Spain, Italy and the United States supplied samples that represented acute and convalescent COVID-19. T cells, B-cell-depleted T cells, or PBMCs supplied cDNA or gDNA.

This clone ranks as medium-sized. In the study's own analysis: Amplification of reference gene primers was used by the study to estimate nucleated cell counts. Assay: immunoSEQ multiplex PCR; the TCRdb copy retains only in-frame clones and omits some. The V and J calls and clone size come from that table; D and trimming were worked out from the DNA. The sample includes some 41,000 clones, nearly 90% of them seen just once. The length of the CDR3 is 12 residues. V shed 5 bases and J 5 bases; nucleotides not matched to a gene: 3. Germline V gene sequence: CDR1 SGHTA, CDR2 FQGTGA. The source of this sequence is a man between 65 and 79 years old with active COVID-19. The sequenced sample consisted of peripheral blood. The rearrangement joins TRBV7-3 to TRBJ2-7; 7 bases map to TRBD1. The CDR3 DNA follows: TGTGCCAGCAGCACAGGGGCGGACGAGCAGTACTTC. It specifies CASSTGADEQYF.